Described below is a single TCR beta chain sequence and its context. Antigen unknown. Its ends do not fully match the called genes, so a read error is possible. In TCRdb, the reads were re-called with MiXCR into one record per CDR3 protein. Of about 190,000 distinct CDR3 sequences listed, 28% are singletons. The record originates from a study of T cell repertoires in cytomegalovirus infection. Study-wide background: Evidence of both CMV infection and a matching HLA type came from public TCR beta signatures. Whole-study findings and limits: Adding up the frequency of public TCR beta families identified people who carried CMV plus the relevant HLA.

CDR1 and CDR2 from the germline V gene are MNHEY and SVGEGT. This CDR3 spans 13 amino acids. The rearrangement links TRBV6-2 or TRBV6-3 to TRBJ2-7; D is perhaps TRBD2 (6 bases). The clonotype was recovered from a human donor in good health (CMV status not recorded). Some clones in this sample may be carry-over from other donors' samples. Sequenced material: PBMCs. The CDR3 here is CARSYWRVHEQNF. The DNA of the CDR3 is TGTGCCAGAAGTTACTGGAGGGTCCACGAGCAGAACTTC.